This TCR beta chain was retrieved from a study of cytomegalovirus exposure and HLA in healthy donors (dated by TCRdb to between 2016 and 2019). In terms of the full investigation: According to a later analysis, the approximately 120 validation repertoires were produced on the same platform as the 700 or so repertoires of the first cohort. The study was designed to test whether signatures of past pathogen exposure could be identified by cataloging public T cell receptors. Besides the first cohort of about 730 subjects, a separate validation cohort made up of 90 to 150 different subjects was used. The study combined high-throughput TCR immunosequencing, statistical association of individual TCRs with disease status, and machine learning to predict cytomegalovirus infection status. Overall study results and their limits: All 120 or so repertoires were used to score co-occurrence in the validation cohort in a later analysis, because that analysis had no HLA typing for the cohort. The authors suggested that the approach could potentially be generalized to other disease states and immunological phenotypes. The classifier was reported to diagnose cytomegalovirus status with high specificity and sensitivity in both the original and validation cohorts. The study listed 150 to 200 TCR beta chains as associated with cytomegalovirus. Most TCR sequences were observed very rarely across donors, whereas some public TCRs were present in many individuals. In a later analysis, TCRs clustered in the first cohort were found to also tend to co-occur in the roughly 130 validation repertoires, with approximately 95% of cluster scores above 0. A few of the identified cytomegalovirus-associated TCR beta chains were confirmed in vitro to be specific for cytomegalovirus antigens.

Separate from the approximately 690-subject first cohort, the validation cohort of about 130 subjects was the group to which the donors belonged. V was cut back by 4 bases and J by 1 base, leaving a gap of 16 bases between them. For CDR1 and CDR2, the germline V gene (reference sequence) lists SEHNR and FQNEAQ. The CDR3 numbers 16 residues from cysteine through phenylalanine. Only the CDR3 portion is preserved as DNA: 48 bases, with reading frame beginning at the first base. The library was obtained by the immunoSEQ multiplex PCR assay. The authors' pipeline ran thus. To diagnose cytomegalovirus status from the catalog of TCR beta chain sequences, a statistical classification framework was built. Entries here come from immuneACCESS through TCRdb and include only in-frame sequences with V and J called. Some clones fail to appear in such tables; in the studies checked, an unresolved V gene covers under half of the shortfall, and the cause of the remainder is unknown. For V, J and clone size, that table is used; D and trimming come from the DNA. In all, the sample holds 110,000 to 150,000 clones, and roughly nine tenths of those were seen once. The ten largest account for about 0.65% of the sample.

Remarks on this clone: The target of this receptor is not known. No quality values exist for individual bases; no much larger clone is one base distant.

The sample taken for sequencing was PBMCs. This chain is built from TRBV7-9 and TRBJ2-5; the D region possibly corresponds to TRBD2 (6 bases align). The sequence was obtained from a man aged 18 to 30 in good health and CMV-seronegative. The sequence in DNA is TGTGCCAGCAGCTCCGCCCTCCGGGGGTTCCAAGAGACCCAGTACTTC. Translated, it reads CASSSALRGFQETQYF.